This section outlines one T cell receptor beta chain sequence together with its context. No antigen is known for it. This entry belongs to a study of T cells expressing NK-cell markers. Overall study context: Underlying the TCR beta repertoires were sorted CD3+CD56+NKG2C+, CD3+CD56+NKG2C- and CD3+CD56-NKG2C+ T cells. With respect to HCMV, seven of the eight sequenced donors were seropositive, and one was seronegative.

The CDR3 length is 13 residues. Germline V gives CDR1 SQVTM, CDR2 ANQGSEA. Findings and limits, study-wide: In 5 or 6 donors, dominant CD3+CD56+NKG2C+ clonotypes ranked among the top 10 CD8+ clonotypes. Where several donors were concerned, these clonotypes also led the CD3+CD56-NKG2C+ fraction.

After re-calling the 5' RACE reads, TCRdb lists one entry per CDR3 protein, DNA absent. The sample table sets out 440,000 or so distinct CDR3 sequences. This sequence was found in a woman aged 18 to 69 in good health. The sequencing sample was made of blood T cells: a sorted CD56 or NKG2C T cell subset, CD4+ or CD8+ T cells, or bulk PBMC T cells (not recorded which). This sequence joins TRBV29-1 and TRBJ1-1; the D call of TRBD1 rests on TCRdb alone, since no DNA is present to check it. The CDR3 here is CSVTGQMNTEAFF.